One sample yielded the 20 T cell receptor beta chains listed below, sequenced in a study of tumor-infiltrating lymphocytes in primary liver carcinoma (dated by TCRdb to the late 2010s). Blood RNA was extracted from unsorted whole blood with TRIzol reagent; germline DNA came from the DNeasy Blood & Tissue kit. Reads for this sample came from an Illumina HiSeq 2500. Starting from 500 to 650 ng total RNA, TCRbeta-specific cDNA was produced by reverse transcription with a constant-region primer and ProtoScript II reverse transcriptase. Construction of the TCRbeta libraries relied on three nested rounds of multiplex PCR, following a slightly modified ARM-PCR procedure. Each of the first two PCR rounds ran for about 10 cycles using multiplex TRBV1-TRBV30 forward primers together with a Cbeta reverse primer. The public reads were quality trimmed at Q25 with fastp and then assembled into clones with MiXCR by TCRdb, keeping productive beta chains. Each record represents a unique CDR3 protein, reported with the most common genes and DNA among its rows. In this sample the table shows 310,000 or so distinct CDR3 sequences, 50% to 60% of which occur a single time. Over 15% of the sample lies in the top ten.

The sequencing input was peripheral blood. The receptors shown here come from a woman aged 25 to 39 with primary liver carcinoma and hepatitis B virus infection.

The chain employs TRBV10-2 and TRBJ2-7; D possibly uses TRBD1 or TRBD2 (5 bases each). The CDR3 is 12 residues long. V was trimmed by 9 bases and J by 0 bases, leaving 9 bases between them. CDR1 is WSHSY and CDR2 is SAAADI in the germline V gene. CDR3 sequence (DNA): TGCGCCAGTAGGGACGTCTCCTACGAGCAGTACTTC. Translating gives CASRDVSYEQYF.

This clonotype was observed at least ten times. The chain is built from TRBV4-3 and TRBJ2-3; 9 nucleotides line up with TRBD2. The CDR3 is 14 amino acids. Per the germline V gene, CDR1 is LGHNA and CDR2 is YSLEER. V was pared by 0 bases and J by 14 bases, with 9 bases of the junction left unmatched. The CDR3 DNA follows: TGCGCCAGCAGCCAAGATCTTCCTAGCGGGGCAGTGTATTTT. It encodes CASSQDLPSGAVYF.

V and J are TRBV11-3 and TRBJ2-1; D is possibly TRBD2 (6 bases). Germline CDR1 and CDR2: SGHNT and YENEEA. There are 16 residues in the CDR3. Trimming pared 0 bases from V and 1 base from J, leaving 10 bases between. The CDR3 bases are TGTGCCAGCAGCTTAGACGGGAGAGGATCCTACAATGAGCAGTTCTTC. Translation gives CASSLDGRGSYNEQFF.

This chain connects TRBV10-3 to TRBJ2-3; D is undetermined. V was pared by 7 bases and J by 0 bases, with 14 bases between. Germline V CDR1 and CDR2: ENHRY, SYGVKD. This CDR3 spans 15 amino acids. CDR3 sequence: CAINGQSGSTDTQYF. DNA of the CDR3: TGTGCCATCAATGGGCAGAGTGGTAGCACAGATACGCAGTATTTT.

This chain joins TRBV6-5 and TRBJ2-1; 11 bases agree with TRBD2. The CDR3 length is 17 residues. The V and J ends lost 6 bases and 4 bases, in that order; junction bases with no gene match: 11. Per the germline V gene, CDR1 is MNHEY and CDR2 is SVGAGI. The CDR3 protein is CASSPTWGLADYNEQFF. Written as DNA, the CDR3 is TGTGCCAGCAGCCCTACCTGGGGACTAGCGGATTACAATGAGCAGTTCTTC.

On this clonotype: A junction end diverges from the germline sequence, so it may reflect a read error. The CDR3 reads CASSLRGNGQYF. The CDR3 nucleotides read TGTGCTAGCAGCTTGAGGGGTAACGGGCAGTACTTC. The chain has TRBV5-6 and TRBJ2-7; D tentatively fits TRBD1 or TRBD2 (5 bases each). There are 12 residues in the CDR3. CDR1 and CDR2 from the germline V gene are SGHDT and YYEEEE.

J is TRBJ2-5 and V is TRBV5-1; perhaps D is TRBD1 or TRBD2 (6 bases each). Germline CDR1 reads SGHRS; CDR2 reads YFSETQ. The germline V and J ends were trimmed by 4 bases and 5 bases, with 15 bases remaining between them. This CDR3 comprises 14 residues. The CDR3 sequence is CASSPSGADETQYF. The CDR3 DNA reads as TGCGCCAGCAGCCCGTCGGGGGCCGACGAGACCCAGTACTTC.

V usage is TRBV28 and J usage is TRBJ2-5; D not resolved. The CDR3 consists of 10 residues. Trimming shortened V by 5 bases and J by 5 bases, and 3 bases separated the two germline ends. Germline values: CDR1 MDHEN, CDR2 SYDVKM. CDR3 nucleotide sequence: TGTGCCAGCAGTAGGGAGACCCAGTACTTC. Translating it yields CASSRETQYF.

Comments on this clonotype: A read error may explain this, as a much larger clone is one base away. This chain links TRBV6-1 with TRBJ2-7; D call uncertain. Looked up from germline, CDR1 is MNHNS and CDR2 is SASEGT. The CDR3 consists of 17 residues. CDR3 nucleotides: TGTGCCACCAGTGAAGCTGCGTCGGCGTCGCTCCCCTACGAGCAGTACTTC. Translating gives CATSEAASASLPYEQYF.

Concerning this clonotype itself: This may be a read error, as it is one base from a much larger clone. This chain joins TRBV11-2 and TRBJ2-3; 10 bases map to TRBD2. In germline, CDR1 is SGHAT, CDR2 FQNNGV. The CDR3 length is 14 residues. The CDR3 nucleotides are TGTGCCAGCAGCCGCGGACTAGCGGAAGATACGCGGTATTTT. As protein: CASSRGLAEDTRYF.

As concerns this clonotype: Compared with germline, one end of the junction differs, possibly owing to a read error. The chain recombines TRBV11-3 with TRBJ2-3; D tentatively fits TRBD1 or TRBD2 (5 bases each). This CDR3 is 16 amino acids long. CDR1 is SGHNT and CDR2 is YENEEA in the germline V gene. DNA of the CDR3: TGTGCCAGCAGCTCCCGGGGACCGGACCTCACAGATACGCGGTATTTT. It yields the protein CASSSRGPDLTDTRYF.

In this sample, this clonotype turned up many times. The rearrangement uses TRBV29-1 and TRBJ2-5; maybe TRBD2 (6 bases). The germline V gene encodes CDR1 SQVTM and CDR2 ANQGSEA. The CDR3 is 13 amino acids. Trimming took 6 bases from V and 4 from J, leaving 15 bases between them. CDR3 amino acids: CSVKDAGRETQYF. The CDR3 DNA sequence: TGCAGCGTCAAGGACGCGGGGCGAGAGACCCAGTACTTC.

The rearrangement links TRBV5-1 to TRBJ2-7; TRBD1 or TRBD2 may be the D gene (6 bases each). This CDR3 has 16 residues. Germline-derived CDR1 and CDR2 are SGHRS and YFSETQ. V was cut by 5 bases and J by 3 bases, with 21 bases left in between. CDR3 sequence (DNA): TGCGCCAGCAGTCCCGACCGGGGGCCGGGTGGCTACGAGCAGTACTTC. Encoded protein: CASSPDRGPGGYEQYF.

With regard to this clonotype: A much larger clone is a single base away; this may be a read error. V is TRBV29-1 and J is TRBJ2-1; TRBD2 aligns across 7 bases. CDR1 and CDR2 (germline): SQVTM, ANQGSEA. The CDR3 length is 14 residues. The junction had 11 bases not matched to a gene; V was cut back by 8 bases and J by 4 bases. The chain's CDR3 is CSWRWLAAYNEQFF. The CDR3 bases are TGCAGCTGGCGGTGGCTAGCGGCTTACAATGAGCAGTTCTTC.

In its sample, this clonotype was seen many times. This chain connects TRBV11-3 to TRBJ2-3; possibly TRBD1 or TRBD2 for D (5 bases each). Deletions cut 4 bases from V and 2 bases from J, with 10 bases between. Germline V gene sequence: CDR1 SGHNT, CDR2 YENEEA. This CDR3 comprises 14 residues. For the CDR3, the DNA is TGTGCCAGCAGCTCTGGGACCTACACAGATACGCAGTATTTT. Translation: CASSSGTYTDTQYF.

Comments on this clonotype: A read error may account for a junction end that differs from germline. The rearrangement links TRBV4-3 to TRBJ1-6, with a possible D match to TRBD1 (6 bases). Per germline, CDR1 LGHNA and CDR2 YSLEER. The CDR3 has 16 residues. CDR3 sequence (DNA): TGCGCTAGCAGCCATGAGAGGGGCAGGGGCGGATCACCCCTCCACTTT. Translation gives CASSHERGRGGSPLHF.

The CDR3 loop is CASSFPPPGPSQFF. In DNA form, the CDR3 reads TGTGCCAGCAGCTTCCCGCCGCCAGGGCCCTCTCAGTTCTTC. The genes are TRBV7-8 and TRBJ2-1; D is possibly TRBD1 (5 bases). Germline CDR1 reads SGHVS; CDR2 reads FQNEAQ. This CDR3 region has 14 residues. V dropped 3 bases and J dropped 13 bases, with 19 bases sitting between them.

The rearrangement links TRBV7-8 to TRBJ1-2; weak D call: TRBD1 (5 bases). CDR1 and CDR2 from the germline V gene are SGHVS and FQNEAQ. This CDR3 comprises 14 residues. Trimming shortened V by 4 bases and J by 4 bases, and 13 bases separated the two germline ends. CDR3 loop: CASSSGTHVYGYTF. CDR3 coding DNA: TGTGCCAGCAGCTCAGGGACCCACGTCTATGGCTACACCTTC.

This clonotype has a single count. Compared with germline, one end of the junction differs, possibly owing to a read error. V usage is TRBV11-2 and J usage is TRBJ2-4; D gene unclear. Germline values: CDR1 SGHAT, CDR2 FQNNGV. The CDR3 extends over 13 amino acids. In nucleotides, the CDR3 is TGTGCCAGCCGCTTGTTAACCAAAAACATTCAGTACTTC. Its protein product is CASRLLTKNIQYF.

J is TRBJ2-3 and V is TRBV12-5; D unresolved. Germline V gives CDR1 LGHNT, CDR2 FRNRAP. CDR3 size: 12 residues. In DNA, the CDR3 is TGTACCAGCACCCGGAGCACAGATACGCAGTATTTT. This translates into CTSTRSTDTQYF. The variable domain in full, completed from reference TRBV12-5 and TRBJ2-3, reads DARVTQTPRHKVTEMGQEVTMRCQPILGHNTVFWYRQTMMQGLELLAYFRNRAPLDDSGMPKDRFSAEMPDATLATLKIQPSEPRDSAVYFCTSTRSTDTQYFGPGTRLTVL.